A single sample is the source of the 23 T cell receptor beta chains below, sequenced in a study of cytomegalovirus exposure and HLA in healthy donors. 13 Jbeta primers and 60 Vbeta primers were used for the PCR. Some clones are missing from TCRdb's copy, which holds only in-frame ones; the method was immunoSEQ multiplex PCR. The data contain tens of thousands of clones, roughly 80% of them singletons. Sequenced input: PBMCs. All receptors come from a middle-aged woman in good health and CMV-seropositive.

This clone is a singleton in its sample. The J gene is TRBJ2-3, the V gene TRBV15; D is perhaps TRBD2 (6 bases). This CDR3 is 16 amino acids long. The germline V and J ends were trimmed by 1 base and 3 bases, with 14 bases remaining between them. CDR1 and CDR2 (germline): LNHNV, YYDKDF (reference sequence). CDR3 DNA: TGTGCCACCAGCAGAGGGCGGGGAAGGAGGACAGATACGCAGTATTTT. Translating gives CATSRGRGRRTDTQYF.

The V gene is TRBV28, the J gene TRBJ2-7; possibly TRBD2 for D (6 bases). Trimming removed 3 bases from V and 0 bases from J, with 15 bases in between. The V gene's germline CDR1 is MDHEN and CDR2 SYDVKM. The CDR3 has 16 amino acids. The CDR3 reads CASSLPRLDLSYEQYF. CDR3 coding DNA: TGTGCCAGCAGTTTGCCCAGACTAGACCTCTCCTACGAGCAGTACTTC. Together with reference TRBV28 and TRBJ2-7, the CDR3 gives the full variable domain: DVKVTQSSRYLVKRTGEKVFLECVQDMDHENMFWYRQDPGLGLRLIYFSYDVKMKEKGDIPEGYSVSREKKERFSLILESASTNQTSMYLCASSLPRLDLSYEQYFGPGTRLTVT.

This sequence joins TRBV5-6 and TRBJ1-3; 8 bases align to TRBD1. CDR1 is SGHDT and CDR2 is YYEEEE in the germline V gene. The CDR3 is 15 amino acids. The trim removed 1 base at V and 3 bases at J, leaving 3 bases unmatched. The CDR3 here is CASSLTGGFGNTIYF. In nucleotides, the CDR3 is TGTGCCAGCAGCTTGACAGGGGGATTTGGAAACACCATATATTTT. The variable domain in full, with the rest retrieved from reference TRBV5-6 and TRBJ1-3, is DAGVTQSPTHLIKTRGQQVTLRCSPKSGHDTVSWYQQALGQGPQFIFQYYEEEERQRGNFPDRFSGHQFPNYSSELNVNALLLGDSALYLCASSLTGGFGNTIYFGEGSWLTVV.

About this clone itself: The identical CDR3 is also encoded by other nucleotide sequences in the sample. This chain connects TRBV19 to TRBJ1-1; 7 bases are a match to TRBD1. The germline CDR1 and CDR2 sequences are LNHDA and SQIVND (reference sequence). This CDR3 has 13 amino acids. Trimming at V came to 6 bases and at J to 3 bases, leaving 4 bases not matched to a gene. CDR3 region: CASRSQGDTEAFF. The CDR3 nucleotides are TGTGCCAGTAGATCGCAGGGGGACACTGAAGCTTTCTTT.

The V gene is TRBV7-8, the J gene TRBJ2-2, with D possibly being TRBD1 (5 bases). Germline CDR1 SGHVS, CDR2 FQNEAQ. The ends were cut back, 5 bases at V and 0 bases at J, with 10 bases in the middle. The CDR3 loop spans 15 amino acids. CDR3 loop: CASSLRASNTGELFF. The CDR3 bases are TGTGCCAGCAGCCTCAGGGCCTCGAACACCGGGGAGCTGTTTTTT. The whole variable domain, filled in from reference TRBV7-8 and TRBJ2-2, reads GAGVSQSPRYKVAKRGQDVALRCDPISGHVSLFWYQQALGQGPEFLTYFQNEAQLDKSGLPSDRFFAERPEGSVSTLKIQRTQQEDSAVYLCASSLRASNTGELFFGEGSRLTVL.

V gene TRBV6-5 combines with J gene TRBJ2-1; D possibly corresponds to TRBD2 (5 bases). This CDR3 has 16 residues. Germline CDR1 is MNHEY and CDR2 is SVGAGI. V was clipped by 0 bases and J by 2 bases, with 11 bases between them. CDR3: CASSYSVPGTYNEQFF. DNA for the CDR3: TGTGCCAGCAGTTACTCGGTCCCGGGGACCTACAATGAGCAGTTCTTC.

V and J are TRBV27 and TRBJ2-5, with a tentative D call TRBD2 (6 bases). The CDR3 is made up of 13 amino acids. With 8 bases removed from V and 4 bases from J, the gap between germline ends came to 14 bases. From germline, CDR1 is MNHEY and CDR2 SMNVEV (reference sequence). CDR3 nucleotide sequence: TGTGCCAGCCGGGGGAAGGGGCGAGAGACCCAGTACTTC. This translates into CASRGKGRETQYF.

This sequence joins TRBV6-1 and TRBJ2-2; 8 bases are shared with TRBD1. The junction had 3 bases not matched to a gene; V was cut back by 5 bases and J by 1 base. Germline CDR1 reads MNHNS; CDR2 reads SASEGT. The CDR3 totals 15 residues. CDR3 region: CASSRGQVNTGELFF. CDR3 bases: TGTGCCAGCAGTCGGGGACAGGTGAACACCGGGGAGCTGTTTTTT.

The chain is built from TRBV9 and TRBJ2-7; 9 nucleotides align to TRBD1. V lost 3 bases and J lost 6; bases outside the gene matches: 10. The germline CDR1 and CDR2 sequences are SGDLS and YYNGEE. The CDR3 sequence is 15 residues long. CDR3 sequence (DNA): TGTGCCAGCAGCGCGCCGGGACAGGGTTTCATCGAGCAGTACTTC. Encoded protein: CASSAPGQGFIEQYF.

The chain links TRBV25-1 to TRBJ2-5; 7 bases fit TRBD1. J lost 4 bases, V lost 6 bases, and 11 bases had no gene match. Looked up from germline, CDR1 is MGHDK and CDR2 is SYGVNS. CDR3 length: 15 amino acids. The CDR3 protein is CASRISKGAGETQYF. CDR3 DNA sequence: TGTGCCAGCAGGATCTCCAAGGGGGCGGGAGAGACCCAGTACTTC. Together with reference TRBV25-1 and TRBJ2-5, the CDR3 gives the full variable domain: EADIYQTPRYLVIGTGKKITLECSQTMGHDKMYWYQQDPGMELHLIHYSYGVNSTEKGDLSSESTVSRIRTEHFPLTLESARPSHTSQYLCASRISKGAGETQYFGPGTRLLVL.

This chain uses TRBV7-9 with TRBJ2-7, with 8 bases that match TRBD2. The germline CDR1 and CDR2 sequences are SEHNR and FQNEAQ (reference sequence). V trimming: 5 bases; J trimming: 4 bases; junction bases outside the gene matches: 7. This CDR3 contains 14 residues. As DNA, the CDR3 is TGTGCCAGCAGCCCCTGGGTAGCGGGGTACGAGCAGTACTTC. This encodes CASSPWVAGYEQYF.

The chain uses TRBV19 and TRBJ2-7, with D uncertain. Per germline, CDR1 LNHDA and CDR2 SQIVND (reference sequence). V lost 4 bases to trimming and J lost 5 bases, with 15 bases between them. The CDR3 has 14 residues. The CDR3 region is CASSKNDATHEQYF. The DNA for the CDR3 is TGTGCCAGTAGTAAAAACGATGCTACGCACGAGCAGTACTTC.

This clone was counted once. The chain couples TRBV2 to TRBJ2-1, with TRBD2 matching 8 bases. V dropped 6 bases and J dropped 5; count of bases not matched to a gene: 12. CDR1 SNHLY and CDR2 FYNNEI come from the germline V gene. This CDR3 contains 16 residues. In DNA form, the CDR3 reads TGTGCCAGCAGGGCCGGGACTAGTTTTTTCCACAATGAGCAGTTCTTC. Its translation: CASRAGTSFFHNEQFF.

The CDR3 spells CASRISGNTGELFF. The CDR3 bases are TGCGCCAGCAGGATTAGCGGGAACACCGGGGAGCTGTTTTTT. The chain is built from TRBV4-3 and TRBJ2-2; TRBD2 might be the D (6 bases). V lost 6 bases and J 1 base, leaving 9 bases between the germline ends. The germline gives CDR1 LGHNA, CDR2 YSLEER. The CDR3 spans 14 residues.

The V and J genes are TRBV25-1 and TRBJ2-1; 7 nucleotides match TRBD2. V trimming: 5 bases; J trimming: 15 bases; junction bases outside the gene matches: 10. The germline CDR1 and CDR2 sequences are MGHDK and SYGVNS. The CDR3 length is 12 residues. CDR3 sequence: CASSPGTTLPFF. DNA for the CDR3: TGTGCCAGCAGTCCCGGGACTACCTTACCGTTCTTC.

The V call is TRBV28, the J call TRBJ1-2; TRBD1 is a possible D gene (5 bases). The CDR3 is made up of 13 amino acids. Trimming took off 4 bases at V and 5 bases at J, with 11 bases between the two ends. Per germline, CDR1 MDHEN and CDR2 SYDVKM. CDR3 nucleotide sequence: TGTGCCAGCAGTTGGGGGGGAGGTTATGGCTACACCTTC. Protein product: CASSWGGGYGYTF.

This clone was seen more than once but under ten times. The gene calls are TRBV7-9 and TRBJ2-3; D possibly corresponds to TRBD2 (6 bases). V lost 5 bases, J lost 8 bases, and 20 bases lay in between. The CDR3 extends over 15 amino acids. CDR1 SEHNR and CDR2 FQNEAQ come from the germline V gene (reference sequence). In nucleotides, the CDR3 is TGTGCCAGCAGCCCCAGCGGGCTGAGCGTGGGTACGCAGTATTTT. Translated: CASSPSGLSVGTQYF. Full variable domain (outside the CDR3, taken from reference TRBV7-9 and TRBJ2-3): DTGVSQNPRHKITKRGQNVTFRCDPISEHNRLYWYRQTLGQGPEFLTYFQNEAQLEKSRLLSDRFSAERPKGSFSTLEIQRTEQGDSAMYLCASSPSGLSVGTQYFGPGTRLTVL.

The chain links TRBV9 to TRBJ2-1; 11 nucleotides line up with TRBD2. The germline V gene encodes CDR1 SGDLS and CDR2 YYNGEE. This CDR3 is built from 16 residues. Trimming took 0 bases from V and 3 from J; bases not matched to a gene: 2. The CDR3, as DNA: TGTGCCAGCAGCGTAGATGGGACTAGCGGCTACAATGAGCAGTTCTTC. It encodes CASSVDGTSGYNEQFF.

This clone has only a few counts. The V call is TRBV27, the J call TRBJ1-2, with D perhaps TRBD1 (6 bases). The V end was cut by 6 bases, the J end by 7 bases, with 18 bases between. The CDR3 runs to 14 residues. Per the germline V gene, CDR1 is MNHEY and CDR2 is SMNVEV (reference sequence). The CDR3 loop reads CASRYRDGRSGYTF. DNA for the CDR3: TGTGCCAGCAGATACAGGGACGGGCGGAGTGGCTACACCTTC.

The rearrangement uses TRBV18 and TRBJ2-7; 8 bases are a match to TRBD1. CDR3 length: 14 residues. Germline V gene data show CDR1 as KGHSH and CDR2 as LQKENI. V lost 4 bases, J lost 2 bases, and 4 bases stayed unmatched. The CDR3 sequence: CASSLDRAPYEQYF. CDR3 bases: TGTGCCAGCTCACTGGACAGGGCCCCCTACGAGCAGTACTTC.

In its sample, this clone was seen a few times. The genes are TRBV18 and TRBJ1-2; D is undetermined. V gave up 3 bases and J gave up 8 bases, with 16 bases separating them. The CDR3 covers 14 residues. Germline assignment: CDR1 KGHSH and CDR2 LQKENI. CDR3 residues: CASSPNTESGGYTF. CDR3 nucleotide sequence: TGTGCCAGCTCACCTAACACCGAATCAGGCGGCTACACCTTC.

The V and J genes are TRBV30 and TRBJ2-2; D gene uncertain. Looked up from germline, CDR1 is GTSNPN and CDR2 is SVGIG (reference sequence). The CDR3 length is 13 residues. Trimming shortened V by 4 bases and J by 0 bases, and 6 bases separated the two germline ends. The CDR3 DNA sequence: TGTGCCTGGACTAGACCGAACACCGGGGAGCTGTTTTTT. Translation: CAWTRPNTGELFF. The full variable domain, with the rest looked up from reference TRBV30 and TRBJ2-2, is SQTIHQWPATLVQPVGSPLSLECTVEGTSNPNLYWYRQAAGRGLQLLFYSVGIGQISSEVPQNLSASRPQDRQFILSSKKLLLSDSGFYLCAWTRPNTGELFFGEGSRLTVL.

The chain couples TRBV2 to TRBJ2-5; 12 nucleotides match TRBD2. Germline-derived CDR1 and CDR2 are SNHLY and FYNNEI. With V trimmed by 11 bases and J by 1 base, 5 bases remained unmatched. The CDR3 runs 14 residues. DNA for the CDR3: TGTGCCGCACGGACTAGCGGGGCCCAAGAGACCCAGTACTTC. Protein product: CAARTSGAQETQYF.